This TCR beta chain derives from a study of cytomegalovirus exposure and HLA in healthy donors. The germline V gene encodes CDR1 SGHNT and CDR2 YYREEE (reference sequence). Trimming removed 3 bases at V and 0 bases at J, with 19 bases between. The CDR3 loop spans 18 amino acids. Turning to this clone: What it recognizes is unknown.

These donors were members of the roughly 120-subject validation cohort, a group separate from the approximately 620-subject first cohort. Some clones are missing from TCRdb's copy, which holds only in-frame ones; the method was immunoSEQ multiplex PCR. Of over 200,000 clones listed, around 88% are singletons. Study-wide results and caveats: The study flagged approximately 180 TCR beta chains as cytomegalovirus-associated. Subsequent analysis showed first-cohort TCR clusters tending to co-occur in some 120 validation repertoires. It was reported that the classifier diagnosed cytomegalovirus status with high specificity and sensitivity in both the original and validation cohorts.

The sample consisted of PBMCs. This chain links TRBV5-4 with TRBJ2-1; the D gene is possibly TRBD2 (7 bases). This receptor was taken from a woman between 18 and 29 years old in good health and CMV-seronegative. The CDR3 DNA reads as TGTGCCAGCAGCTCCGGGGGGCCAAGAGAGAGCTCCTACAATGAGCAGTTCTTC. This sequence encodes CASSSGGPRESSYNEQFF.